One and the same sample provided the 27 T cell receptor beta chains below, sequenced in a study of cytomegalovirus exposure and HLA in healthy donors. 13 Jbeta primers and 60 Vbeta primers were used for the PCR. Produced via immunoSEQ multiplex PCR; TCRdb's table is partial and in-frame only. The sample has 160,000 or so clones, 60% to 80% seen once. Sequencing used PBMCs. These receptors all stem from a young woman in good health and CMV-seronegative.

CDR3 in amino acids: CASSLGAIPDTQYF. CDR3 nucleotide sequence: TGCGCCAGCAGCTTGGGGGCGATACCAGATACGCAGTATTTT. This chain connects TRBV5-1 to TRBJ2-3; no reliable D call. Germline CDR1 reads SGHRS; CDR2 reads YFSETQ. This CDR3 has 14 amino acids. Between the trimmed V and J ends, which lost 0 bases and 4 bases, there was a span of 9 bases. The full variable domain, in which reference TRBV5-1 and TRBJ2-3 provide the parts outside the CDR3, is KAGVTQTPRYLIKTRGQQVTLSCSPISGHRSVSWYQQTPGQGLQFLFEYFSETQRNKGNFPGRFSGRQFSNSRSEMNVSTLELGDSALYLCASSLGAIPDTQYFGPGTRLTVL.

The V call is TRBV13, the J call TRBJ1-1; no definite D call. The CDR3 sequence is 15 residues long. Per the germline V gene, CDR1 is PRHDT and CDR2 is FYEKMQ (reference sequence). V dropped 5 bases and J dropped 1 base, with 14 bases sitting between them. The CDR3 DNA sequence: TGTGCCAGCAGCACCCTGGGCAGGAAGAACACTGAAGCTTTCTTT. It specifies CASSTLGRKNTEAFF.

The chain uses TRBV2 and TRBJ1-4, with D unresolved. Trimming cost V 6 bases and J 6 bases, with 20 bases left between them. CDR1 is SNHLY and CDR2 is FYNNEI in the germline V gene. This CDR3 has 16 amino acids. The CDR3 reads CASRPGERLRDEKLFF. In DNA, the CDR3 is TGTGCCAGCAGGCCTGGGGAGCGACTCCGGGATGAAAAACTGTTTTTT.

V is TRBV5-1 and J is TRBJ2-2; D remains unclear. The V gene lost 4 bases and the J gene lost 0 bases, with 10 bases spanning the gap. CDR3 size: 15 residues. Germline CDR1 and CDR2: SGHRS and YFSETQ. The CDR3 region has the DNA TGCGCCAGCAGCATGTCTATCGCGAACACCGGGGAGCTGTTTTTT. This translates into CASSMSIANTGELFF. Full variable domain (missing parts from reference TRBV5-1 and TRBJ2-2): KAGVTQTPRYLIKTRGQQVTLSCSPISGHRSVSWYQQTPGQGLQFLFEYFSETQRNKGNFPGRFSGRQFSNSRSEMNVSTLELGDSALYLCASSMSIANTGELFFGEGSRLTVL.

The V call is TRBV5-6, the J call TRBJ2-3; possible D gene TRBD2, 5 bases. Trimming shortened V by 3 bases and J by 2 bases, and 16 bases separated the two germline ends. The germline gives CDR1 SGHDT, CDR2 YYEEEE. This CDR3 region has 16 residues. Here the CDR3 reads CASSYTGSQFTDTQYF. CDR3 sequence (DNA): TGTGCCAGCAGCTATACGGGATCCCAATTCACAGATACGCAGTATTTT.

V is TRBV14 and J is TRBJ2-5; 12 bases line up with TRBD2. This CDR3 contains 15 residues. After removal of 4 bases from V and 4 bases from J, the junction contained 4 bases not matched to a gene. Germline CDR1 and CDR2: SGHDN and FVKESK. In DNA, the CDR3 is TGTGCCAGCAGCCCATTGACTAGCGGGGGAGAGACCCAGTACTTC. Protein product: CASSPLTSGGETQYF.

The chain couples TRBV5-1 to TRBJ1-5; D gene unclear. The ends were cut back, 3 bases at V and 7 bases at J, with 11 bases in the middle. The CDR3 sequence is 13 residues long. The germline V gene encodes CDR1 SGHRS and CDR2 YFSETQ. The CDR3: CASSSQPRQPQHF. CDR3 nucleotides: TGCGCCAGCAGCTCCCAACCGAGGCAGCCCCAGCATTTT.

The CDR3 DNA sequence: TGTGCCAGCATCCCTAACAGGGGGTTCTATCAGCCCCAGCATTTT. Encoded protein: CASIPNRGFYQPQHF. The chain recombines TRBV6-1 with TRBJ1-5, with TRBD1 matching over 8 bases. V lost 7 bases, J lost 5 bases, and 10 bases stayed unmatched. Germline CDR1 and CDR2: MNHNS and SASEGT. The CDR3 is 15 residues long.

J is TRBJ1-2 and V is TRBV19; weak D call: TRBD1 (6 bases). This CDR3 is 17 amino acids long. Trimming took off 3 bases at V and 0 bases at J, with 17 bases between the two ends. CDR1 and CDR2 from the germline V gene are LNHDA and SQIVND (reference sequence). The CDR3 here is CASSIPFGTHTNYGYTF. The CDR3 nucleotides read TGTGCCAGTAGTATTCCCTTCGGGACACACACTAACTATGGCTACACCTTC.

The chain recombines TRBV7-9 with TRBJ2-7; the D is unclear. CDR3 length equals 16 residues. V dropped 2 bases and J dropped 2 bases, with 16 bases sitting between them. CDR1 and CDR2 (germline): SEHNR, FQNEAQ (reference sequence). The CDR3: CASSLLGVGAPYEQYF. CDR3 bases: TGTGCCAGCAGCTTATTGGGTGTAGGAGCCCCCTACGAGCAGTACTTC.

Here the CDR3 reads CASSLDRGSYEQYF. CDR3 coding DNA: TGTGCCAGCAGTTTGGACAGGGGGTCCTACGAGCAGTACTTC. V gene TRBV11-2 combines with J gene TRBJ2-7; 10 bases align to TRBD1. CDR1 and CDR2 (germline): SGHAT, FQNNGV. There are 14 residues in the CDR3. The ends lost 6 bases at V and 1 base at J; junction bases unmatched: 3.

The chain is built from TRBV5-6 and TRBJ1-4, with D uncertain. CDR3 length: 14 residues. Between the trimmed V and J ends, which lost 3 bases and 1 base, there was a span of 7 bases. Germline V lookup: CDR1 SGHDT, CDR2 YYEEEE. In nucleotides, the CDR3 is TGTGCCAGCAGCTGGGGAGGAACTAATGAAAAACTGTTTTTT. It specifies CASSWGGTNEKLFF.

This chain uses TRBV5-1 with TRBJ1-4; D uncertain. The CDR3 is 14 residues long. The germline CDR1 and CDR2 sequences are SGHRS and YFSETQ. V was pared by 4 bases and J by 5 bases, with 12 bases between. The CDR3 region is CASSNDGENEKLFF. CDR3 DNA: TGCGCCAGCAGCAACGACGGGGAGAATGAAAAACTGTTTTTT.

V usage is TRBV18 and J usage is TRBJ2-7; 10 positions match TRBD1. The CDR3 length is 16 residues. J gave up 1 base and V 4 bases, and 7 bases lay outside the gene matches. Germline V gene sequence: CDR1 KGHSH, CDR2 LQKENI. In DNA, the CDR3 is TGTGCCAGCTCACGATTGCCGGGACAGGGGTCCTACGAGCAGTACTTC. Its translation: CASSRLPGQGSYEQYF.

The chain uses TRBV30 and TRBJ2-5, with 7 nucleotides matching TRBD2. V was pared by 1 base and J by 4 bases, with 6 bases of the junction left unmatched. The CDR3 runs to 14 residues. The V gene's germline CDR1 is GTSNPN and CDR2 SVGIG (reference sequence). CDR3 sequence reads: CAWSDGSGVETQYF. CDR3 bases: TGTGCCTGGAGTGATGGGAGCGGGGTAGAGACCCAGTACTTC.

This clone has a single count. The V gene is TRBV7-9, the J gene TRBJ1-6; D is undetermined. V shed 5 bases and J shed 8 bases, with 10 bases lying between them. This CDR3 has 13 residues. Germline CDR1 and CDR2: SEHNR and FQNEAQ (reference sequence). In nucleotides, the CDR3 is TGTGCCAGCAGCCTCTCCAGTGATTCACCCCTCCACTTT. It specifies CASSLSSDSPLHF.

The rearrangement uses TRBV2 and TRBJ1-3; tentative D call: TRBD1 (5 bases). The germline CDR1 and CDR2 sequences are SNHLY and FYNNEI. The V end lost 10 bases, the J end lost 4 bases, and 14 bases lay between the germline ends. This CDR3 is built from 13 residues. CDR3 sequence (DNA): TGTGCCAACGTTCCAGGGTCCGGAAACACCATATATTTT. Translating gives CANVPGSGNTIYF.

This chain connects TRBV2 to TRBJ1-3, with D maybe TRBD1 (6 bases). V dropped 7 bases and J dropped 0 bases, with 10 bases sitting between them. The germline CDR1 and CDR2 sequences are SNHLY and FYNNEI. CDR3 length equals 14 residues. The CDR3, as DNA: TGTGCCAGCATCCAGGGGAGCTCTGGAAACACCATATATTTT. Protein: CASIQGSSGNTIYF.

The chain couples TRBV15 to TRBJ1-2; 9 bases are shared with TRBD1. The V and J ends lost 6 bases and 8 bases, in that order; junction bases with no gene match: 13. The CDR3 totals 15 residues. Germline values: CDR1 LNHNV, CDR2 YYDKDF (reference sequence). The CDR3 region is CATRPPGQGCEGYTF. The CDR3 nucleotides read TGTGCCACCAGACCTCCGGGACAGGGATGTGAGGGCTACACCTTC.

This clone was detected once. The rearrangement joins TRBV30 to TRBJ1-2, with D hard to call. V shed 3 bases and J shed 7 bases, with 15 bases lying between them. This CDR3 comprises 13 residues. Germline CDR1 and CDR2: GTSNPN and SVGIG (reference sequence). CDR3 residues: CAWRIQPAGGYTF. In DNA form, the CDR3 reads TGTGCCTGGAGAATACAGCCGGCTGGTGGCTACACCTTC.

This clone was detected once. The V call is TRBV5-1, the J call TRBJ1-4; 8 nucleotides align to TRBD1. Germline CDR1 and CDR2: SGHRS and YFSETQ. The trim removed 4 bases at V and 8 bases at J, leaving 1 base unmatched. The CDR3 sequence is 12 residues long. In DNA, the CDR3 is TGCGCCAGCAGCAGGGACAGGGAAAAACTGTTTTTT. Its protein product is CASSRDREKLFF.

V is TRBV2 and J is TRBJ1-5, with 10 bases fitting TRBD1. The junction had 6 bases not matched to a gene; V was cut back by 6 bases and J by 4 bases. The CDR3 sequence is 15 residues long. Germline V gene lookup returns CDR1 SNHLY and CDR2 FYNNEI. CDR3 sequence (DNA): TGTGCCAGCAGGGACAGGGGGACCGGGAATCAGCCCCAGCATTTT. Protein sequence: CASRDRGTGNQPQHF.

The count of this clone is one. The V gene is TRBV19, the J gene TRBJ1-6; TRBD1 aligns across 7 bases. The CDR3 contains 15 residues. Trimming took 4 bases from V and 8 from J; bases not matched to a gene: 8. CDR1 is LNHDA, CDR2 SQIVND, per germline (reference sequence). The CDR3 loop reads CASSSRQGAYSPLHF. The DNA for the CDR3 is TGTGCCAGTAGTAGCAGACAGGGAGCCTATTCACCCCTCCACTTT.

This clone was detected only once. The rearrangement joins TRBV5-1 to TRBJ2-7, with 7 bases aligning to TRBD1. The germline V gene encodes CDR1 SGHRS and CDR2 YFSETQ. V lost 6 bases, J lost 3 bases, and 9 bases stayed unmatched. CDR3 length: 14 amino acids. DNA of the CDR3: TGCGCCAGCACCGCCGGGACAGCGTTCTACGAGCAGTACTTC. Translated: CASTAGTAFYEQYF. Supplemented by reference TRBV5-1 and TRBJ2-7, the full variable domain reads KAGVTQTPRYLIKTRGQQVTLSCSPISGHRSVSWYQQTPGQGLQFLFEYFSETQRNKGNFPGRFSGRQFSNSRSEMNVSTLELGDSALYLCASTAGTAFYEQYFGPGTRLTVT.

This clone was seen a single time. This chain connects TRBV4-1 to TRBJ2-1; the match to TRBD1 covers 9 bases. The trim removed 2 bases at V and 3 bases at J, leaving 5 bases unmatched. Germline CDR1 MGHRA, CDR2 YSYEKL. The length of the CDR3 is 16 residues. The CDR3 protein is CASSQQGTGSYNEQFF. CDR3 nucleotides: TGCGCCAGCAGCCAACAAGGGACAGGGAGCTACAATGAGCAGTTCTTC.

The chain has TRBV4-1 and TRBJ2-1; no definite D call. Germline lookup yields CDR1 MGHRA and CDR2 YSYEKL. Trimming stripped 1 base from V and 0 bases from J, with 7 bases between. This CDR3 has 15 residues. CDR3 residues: CASSQAERSYNEQFF. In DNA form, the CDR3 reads TGCGCCAGCAGCCAAGCCGAGCGCTCCTACAATGAGCAGTTCTTC.

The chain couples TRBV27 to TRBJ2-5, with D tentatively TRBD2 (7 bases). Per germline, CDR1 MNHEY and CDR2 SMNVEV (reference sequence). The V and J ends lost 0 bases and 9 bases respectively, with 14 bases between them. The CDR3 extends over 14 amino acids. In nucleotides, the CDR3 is TGTGCCAGCAGTTTATCGGGGGGGCTTGGGGCCCAGTACTTC. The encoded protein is CASSLSGGLGAQYF.